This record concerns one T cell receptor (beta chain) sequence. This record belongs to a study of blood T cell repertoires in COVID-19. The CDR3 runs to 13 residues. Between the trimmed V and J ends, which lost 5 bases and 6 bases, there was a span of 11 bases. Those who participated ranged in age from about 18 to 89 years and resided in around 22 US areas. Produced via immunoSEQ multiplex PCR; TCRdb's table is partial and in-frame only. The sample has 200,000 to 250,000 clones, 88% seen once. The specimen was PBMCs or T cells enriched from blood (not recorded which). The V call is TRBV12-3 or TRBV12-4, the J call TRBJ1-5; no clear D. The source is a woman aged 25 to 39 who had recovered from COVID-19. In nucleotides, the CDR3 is TGTGCCAGCAGTCTACGATCGGGTCAGCCCCAGCATTTT. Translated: CASSLRSGQPQHF.